This T cell receptor beta chain was retrieved from a study of blood T cell repertoires in COVID-19. Measured with immunoSEQ multiplex PCR; TCRdb has only the in-frame clones, and not every one. The repertoire holds roughly 230,000 clones, approximately 84% seen once, with under 4.5% in the top ten. Trimming removed 6 bases from V and 1 base from J, with 14 bases in between. The germline CDR1 and CDR2 sequences are WNHNN and SYGVQD (reference sequence). The CDR3 spans 15 residues. The clonotype was recovered from a man aged 45-60 years with acute or convalescent COVID-19. J is TRBJ2-3 and V is TRBV10-1, with D perhaps matching TRBD1 (6 bases). The material sequenced was peripheral blood. Here the CDR3 DNA reads TGCGCCAGCAGCTCCACAGGGAAAGGCACAGATACGCAGTATTTT. Translation: CASSSTGKGTDTQYF.